Presented here are 30 T cell receptor beta chains from one specimen sequenced in a study of T cells after yellow fever vaccination. TCRdb passed the 5' RACE reads through MiXCR, listing each CDR3 protein once. The data contain a few hundred thousand distinct CDR3 sequences, roughly 19% of them seen just once; the ten biggest clones take up roughly 13%. This specimen was PBMCs, taken 15 days after the yellow fever booster vaccination. The origin of the receptors is a man aged 30 to 39 who received the YFV17D yellow fever vaccine.

This clonotype appeared a few times. The V and J genes are TRBV5-1 and TRBJ2-1; D may be TRBD2 (5 bases). V was clipped by 9 bases and J by 2 bases, with 18 bases between them. Per germline, CDR1 SGHRS and CDR2 YFSETQ. The CDR3 has 15 amino acids. In nucleotides, the CDR3 is TGCGCCACCAAGAGGGCAAGCGAGACCTACAATGAGCAGTTCTTC. It yields the protein CATKRASETYNEQFF.

V gene TRBV23-1 combines with J gene TRBJ2-7, with 9 positions matching TRBD1. TRBV23-1 has ORF status, its function being uncertain. CDR3 length equals 15 residues. V lost 6 bases, J lost 4 bases, and 10 bases stayed unmatched. The CDR3 region is CASSPRQDRGYEQYF. The CDR3 DNA is TGCGCCAGCAGCCCCAGGCAGGACAGGGGTTACGAGCAGTACTTC.

This clonotype was detected a few times. The genes are TRBV28 and TRBJ2-7; 8 bases agree with TRBD1. The CDR3 runs to 13 residues. CDR1 MDHEN and CDR2 SYDVKM come from the germline V gene. V gave up 10 bases and J gave up 7 bases; unmatched junction bases: 12. CDR3 region: CATVNRGTWEQYF. CDR3 nucleotide sequence: TGTGCCACTGTAAACAGGGGGACGTGGGAGCAGTACTTC.

This clonotype turned up a few times. The chain's CDR3 is CSARDPRTSEAFF. CDR3 sequence (DNA): TGCAGTGCTAGAGATCCGCGGACAAGTGAAGCTTTCTTT. The J gene is TRBJ1-1, the V gene TRBV20-1; a possible D gene is TRBD1 (5 bases). The CDR3 has 13 amino acids. The germline CDR1 and CDR2 sequences are DFQATT and SNEGSKA (reference sequence). Trimming stripped 0 bases from V and 7 bases from J, with 12 bases between.

V and J are TRBV6-5 and TRBJ1-3; unclear D gene. The CDR3 is made up of 16 amino acids. Trimming left V 4 bases short and J 4 bases short, with 17 bases between. Germline CDR1 and CDR2: MNHEY and SVGAGI. DNA of the CDR3: TGTGCCAGCAGTTCCGACTCGTTTTCTTGGGGAAACACCATATATTTT. This codes for CASSSDSFSWGNTIYF.

This clonotype came up a few times. V gene TRBV7-2 combines with J gene TRBJ2-5; 15 bases line up with TRBD2. CDR3 length equals 16 residues. The junction had 6 bases not matched to a gene; V was cut back by 5 bases and J by 5 bases. Germline CDR1 reads SGHTA; CDR2 reads FQGNSA. CDR3 sequence reads: CASSPGTSGRLETQYF. In DNA form, the CDR3 reads TGTGCCAGCAGCCCCGGGACTAGCGGGAGGTTGGAGACCCAGTACTTC.

This clonotype has ten or more counts. The rearrangement links TRBV19 to TRBJ2-7; D could derive from TRBD1 or TRBD2 (5 bases each). Germline V gene lookup returns CDR1 LNHDA and CDR2 SQIVND (reference sequence). This CDR3 is 13 amino acids long. Trimming stripped 8 bases from V and 5 bases from J, with 16 bases between. CDR3 coding DNA: TGTGCCAGTCGCCGGGACCGGCGGGACGAGCAGTACTTC. This codes for CASRRDRRDEQYF.

This chain connects TRBV29-1 to TRBJ2-7; 7 nucleotides line up with TRBD1. Losses at the gene ends were 5 bases for V and 5 bases for J; bases not matched to a gene: 6. The CDR3 runs 12 residues. Germline V CDR1 and CDR2: SQVTM, ANQGSEA. The CDR3: CSVPTGRNEQYF. The DNA for the CDR3 is TGCAGCGTTCCGACAGGGCGCAACGAGCAGTACTTC.

This clonotype showed up just a few times. V and J are TRBV25-1 and TRBJ2-1; no definite D call. The V end was cut by 7 bases, the J end by 3 bases, with 10 bases between. The CDR3 contains 13 residues. The germline gives CDR1 MGHDK, CDR2 SYGVNS. The CDR3 DNA follows: TGTGCCAGCACCAAGACGGACTACAATGAGCAGTTCTTC. Translation: CASTKTDYNEQFF.

The chain employs TRBV6-2 or TRBV6-3 and TRBJ2-1; tentative D call: TRBD2 (6 bases). The germline gives CDR1 MNHEY, CDR2 SVGEGT. The CDR3 consists of 16 residues. Trimming removed 5 bases from V and 6 bases from J, with 20 bases in between. CDR3 nucleotide sequence: TGTGCCAGCAGTACCCGGGACTCCATACCGGGCAATGAGCAGTTCTTC. Translating it yields CASSTRDSIPGNEQFF.

The J gene is TRBJ2-1, the V gene TRBV5-1; possible D gene TRBD1, 6 bases. This CDR3 is built from 14 residues. Germline V CDR1 and CDR2: SGHRS, YFSETQ. V lost 5 bases and J 3 bases, leaving 12 bases between the germline ends. The CDR3 reads CASSGARGYNEQFF. The DNA of the CDR3 is TGCGCCAGCAGTGGGGCCAGGGGCTACAATGAGCAGTTCTTC.

The chain employs TRBV18 and TRBJ1-1; D unclear. The CDR3 is 14 amino acids. The V and J ends lost 6 bases and 3 bases respectively, with 14 bases between them. Per germline, CDR1 KGHSH and CDR2 LQKENI. The CDR3 sequence: CASSTQSGDTEAFF. CDR3 in DNA: TGTGCCAGCTCTACCCAATCCGGGGACACTGAAGCTTTCTTT.

This CDR3 is CASSPRTGGANTGELFF. Written as DNA, the CDR3 is TGTGCCAGCTCACCTCGGACAGGGGGCGCGAACACCGGGGAGCTGTTTTTT. The chain uses TRBV18 and TRBJ2-2; 11 bases are shared with TRBD1. The germline V gene encodes CDR1 KGHSH and CDR2 LQKENI. The CDR3 totals 17 residues. Germline trimming cut 3 bases from V and 0 bases from J; bases unmatched to any gene: 3.

The chain employs TRBV7-6 and TRBJ2-3; D unresolved. Deletions cut 5 bases from V and 2 bases from J, with 11 bases between. The CDR3 contains 14 residues. Germline CDR1 SGHVS, CDR2 FNYEAQ. The CDR3 spells CASSPHLITDTQYF. The CDR3 DNA reads as TGTGCCAGCAGCCCACACCTTATCACAGATACGCAGTATTTT.

The table lists this clonotype with many counts. As DNA, the CDR3 is TGTGCCAGCAGCCAAGTGGCAGGGTCGCACCTTTATGGCTACACCTTC. Its translation: CASSQVAGSHLYGYTF. The genes are TRBV3-1 and TRBJ1-2; D is perhaps TRBD1 (5 bases). V lost 1 base and J 5 bases, leaving 17 bases between the germline ends. The germline V gene has CDR1 LGHDT and CDR2 YNNKEL (reference sequence). The CDR3 is 16 amino acids.

This clonotype was detected only a few times. The chain joins TRBV7-6 to TRBJ2-3, with TRBD1 identical over 9 bases. V lost 5 bases to trimming and J lost 9 bases; unmatched junction nucleotides: 15. The V gene's germline CDR1 is SGHVS and CDR2 FNYEAQ. The CDR3 has 16 amino acids. CDR3 nucleotide sequence: TGTGCCAGCAGCCCACAGGGGGCCCCCCTTCAAGGGACGCAGTATTTT. Translated: CASSPQGAPLQGTQYF.

The chain joins TRBV3-1 to TRBJ2-3, with TRBD2 matching over 15 bases. Per the germline V gene, CDR1 is LGHDT and CDR2 is YNNKEL (reference sequence). The CDR3 extends over 17 amino acids. V gave up 4 bases and J gave up 7 bases; unmatched junction bases: 9. CDR3: CASSPRTSGRAENTQYF. The CDR3 nucleotides read TGTGCCAGCAGCCCAAGGACTAGCGGGAGGGCCGAAAATACGCAGTATTTT.

The V gene is TRBV18, the J gene TRBJ1-6, with 8 positions matching TRBD1. Germline V gene data show CDR1 as KGHSH and CDR2 as LQKENI. The CDR3 extends over 15 amino acids. V dropped 6 bases and J dropped 5; count of bases not matched to a gene: 6. The CDR3 loop is CASSPGQGNNSPLHF. The CDR3 bases are TGTGCCAGCTCTCCAGGACAGGGTAATAATTCACCCCTCCACTTT.

This clonotype showed up just a few times. The gene calls are TRBV7-9 and TRBJ2-1; D gene ambiguous. The CDR3 runs 13 residues. V was clipped by 10 bases and J by 4 bases, with 14 bases between them. Looked up from germline, CDR1 is SEHNR and CDR2 is FQNEAQ (reference sequence). CDR3 bases: TGTGCCACCGGCCCTGGTGTTTACAATGAGCAGTTCTTC. Residues: CATGPGVYNEQFF.

The V and J genes are TRBV13 and TRBJ1-2; no clear D gene. The germline gives CDR1 PRHDT, CDR2 FYEKMQ (reference sequence). The V end was cut by 2 bases, the J end by 8 bases, with 15 bases between. The CDR3 has 14 amino acids. The CDR3 spells CASSLRTPPSGYTF. CDR3 in DNA: TGTGCCAGCAGCTTAAGAACCCCACCTTCGGGCTACACCTTC.

This chain links TRBV5-1 with TRBJ2-1, with TRBD2 matching over 8 bases. With V trimmed by 2 bases and J by 1 base, 5 bases remained unmatched. Germline CDR1 and CDR2: SGHRS and YFSETQ. The CDR3 consists of 16 residues. The CDR3 reads CASSFSGMESYNEQFF. The CDR3, as DNA: TGCGCCAGCAGCTTTAGCGGGATGGAATCCTACAATGAGCAGTTCTTC.

In this sample, this clonotype turned up a few times. The V gene is TRBV12-3 or TRBV12-4, the J gene TRBJ2-7; D unclear. The CDR3 extends over 10 amino acids. V was pared by 5 bases and J by 5 bases, with 4 bases between. The CDR3 sequence is CASSPNEQYF. DNA for the CDR3: TGTGCCAGCAGTCCAAACGAGCAGTACTTC.

The chain has TRBV20-1 and TRBJ2-3, with a tentative D call TRBD2 (5 bases). CDR1 is DFQATT and CDR2 is SNEGSKA in the germline V gene (reference sequence). Trimming removed 3 bases at V and 0 bases at J, with 13 bases between. The CDR3 contains 15 residues. CDR3 protein: CSARLADHSTDTQYF. Here the CDR3 DNA reads TGCAGTGCTAGGCTAGCCGACCATAGCACAGATACGCAGTATTTT.

V and J are TRBV4-2 and TRBJ2-6; 10 bases map to TRBD1. The length of the CDR3 is 19 residues. Trimming took 4 bases from V and 2 from J; bases not matched to a gene: 11. Germline values: CDR1 LGHNA, CDR2 YNFKEQ. CDR3: CASSPLTGGLSPGANVLTF. The CDR3 DNA is TGTGCCAGCAGCCCTTTGACAGGGGGCCTTTCCCCTGGGGCCAACGTCCTGACTTTC.

This chain links TRBV5-1 with TRBJ2-1, with D perhaps matching TRBD2 (6 bases). The CDR3 extends over 16 amino acids. V lost 1 base and J lost 4, with 15 bases in between. The germline V gene has CDR1 SGHRS and CDR2 YFSETQ. Here the CDR3 DNA reads TGCGCCAGCAGCTTGTTTCGGGGGTCGAGGTACAATGAGCAGTTCTTC. The encoded protein is CASSLFRGSRYNEQFF. Filled out from reference TRBV5-1 and TRBJ2-1, the complete variable domain reads KAGVTQTPRYLIKTRGQQVTLSCSPISGHRSVSWYQQTPGQGLQFLFEYFSETQRNKGNFPGRFSGRQFSNSRSEMNVSTLELGDSALYLCASSLFRGSRYNEQFFGPGTRLTVL.

J is TRBJ1-4 and V is TRBV19; no clear D gene. Germline V gene sequence: CDR1 LNHDA, CDR2 SQIVND (reference sequence). The CDR3 has 14 amino acids. With 3 bases removed from V and 0 bases from J, the gap between germline ends came to 5 bases. CDR3 sequence (DNA): TGTGCCAGTAGTATCGGGACAACTAATGAAAAACTGTTTTTT. Protein sequence: CASSIGTTNEKLFF.

This clonotype was counted only a few times. The V call is TRBV7-2, the J call TRBJ2-3; 11 bases match TRBD2. CDR3 length equals 15 residues. CDR1 is SGHTA and CDR2 is FQGNSA in the germline V gene. J lost 6 bases, V lost 4 bases, and 6 bases had no gene match. CDR3 protein: CASSSTSGMGDTQYF. CDR3 coding DNA: TGTGCCAGCAGCTCGACTAGCGGGATGGGTGATACGCAGTATTTT.

This clonotype was counted only a few times. This rearrangement joins TRBV6-1 to TRBJ2-7, with a possible D match to TRBD2 (5 bases). Per germline, CDR1 MNHNS and CDR2 SASEGT. The V and J ends lost 6 bases and 0 bases respectively, with 15 bases between them. This CDR3 has 15 amino acids. CDR3 in amino acids: CASSVTFTSSYEQYF. The CDR3 DNA reads TGTGCCAGCAGCGTGACGTTTACTAGCTCCTACGAGCAGTACTTC.

This clonotype was picked up a small number of times. This chain connects TRBV7-2 to TRBJ2-5; D uncertain. The CDR3 extends over 14 amino acids. The germline V gene encodes CDR1 SGHTA and CDR2 FQGNSA. Deletions cut 1 base from V and 4 bases from J, with 10 bases between. The CDR3: CASSLDSRRETQYF. The CDR3, as DNA: TGTGCCAGCAGCTTAGACTCGCGGAGAGAGACCCAGTACTTC.

This clonotype has just a few counts. J is TRBJ2-2 and V is TRBV5-6; TRBD2 agrees at 12 bases. The V gene end was trimmed by 3 bases and the J gene end by 2 bases; junction bases not matched to a gene: 2. This CDR3 spans 16 amino acids. Germline lookup yields CDR1 SGHDT and CDR2 YYEEEE. CDR3 nucleotides: TGTGCCAGCAGCTCGACTAGCGGGAGTAACACCGGGGAGCTGTTTTTT. This codes for CASSSTSGSNTGELFF.